Below, 28 T cell receptor beta chains from the same sample are listed, as sequenced in a study of blood T cell repertoires in COVID-19. The table came from immunoSEQ multiplex PCR; TCRdb's copy has only in-frame clones and leaves some out. The data contain under 350,000 clones, about 80% of them singletons. Source material: peripheral blood. The receptors here all came from a woman between 50 and 59 years old who had recovered from COVID-19.

The chain uses TRBV4-2 and TRBJ2-1, with a tentative D call TRBD2 (5 bases). From germline, CDR1 is LGHNA and CDR2 YNFKEQ. This CDR3 region has 14 residues. The V and J ends lost 1 base and 5 bases respectively, with 9 bases between them. CDR3 DNA: TGTGCCAGCAGCCAAGGGACGGAGGACAATGAGCAGTTCTTC. Translating it yields CASSQGTEDNEQFF.

The J gene is TRBJ1-3, the V gene TRBV10-3; D may be TRBD1 (6 bases). Germline V gene sequence: CDR1 ENHRY, CDR2 SYGVKD. This CDR3 has 14 residues. V lost 6 bases and J lost 2, with 11 bases in between. CDR3 amino acids: CAIRGQSTGNTIYF. The CDR3 coding sequence is TGTGCCATCAGAGGACAGTCTACTGGAAACACCATATATTTT.

The chain recombines TRBV6-6 with TRBJ1-3; 10 bases are a match to TRBD1. The CDR3 is 16 amino acids. The V segment lost 2 bases and the J segment 2 bases; nucleotides outside the gene matches: 3. Per the germline V gene, CDR1 is MNHNY and CDR2 is SVGAGI (reference sequence). The CDR3 spells CASSYTTGGTGNTIYF. The CDR3 bases are TGTGCCAGCAGTTACACGACAGGGGGCACTGGAAACACCATATATTTT.

The chain recombines TRBV9 with TRBJ1-6, with 9 bases aligning to TRBD1. The V gene's germline CDR1 is SGDLS and CDR2 YYNGEE. The V and J ends lost 4 bases and 12 bases, in that order; junction bases with no gene match: 5. The length of the CDR3 is 13 residues. Here the CDR3 DNA reads TGTGCCAGCAGCCCACAGGGGGCGGAACCCCTCCACTTT. Translation: CASSPQGAEPLHF.

This chain connects TRBV2 to TRBJ1-5; D is perhaps TRBD1 (5 bases). Germline CDR1 and CDR2: SNHLY and FYNNEI. The length of the CDR3 is 14 residues. Deletions cut 4 bases from V and 2 bases from J, with 9 bases between. CDR3 residues: CASSAGNRNQPQHF. The CDR3 DNA follows: TGTGCCAGCAGTGCAGGGAATCGCAATCAGCCCCAGCATTTT.

The V call is TRBV4-1, the J call TRBJ2-1; TRBD2 might be the D (5 bases). Germline V lookup: CDR1 MGHRA, CDR2 YSYEKL. Trimming took 0 bases from V and 11 from J, leaving 20 bases between them. This CDR3 is built from 16 residues. The CDR3 reads CASSQDGGSGLNKQFF. CDR3 sequence (DNA): TGCGCCAGCAGCCAAGATGGTGGGAGCGGACTGAACAAGCAGTTCTTC.

CDR3 protein: CASRKDRGLGNTIYF. DNA of the CDR3: TGTGCAAGTCGAAAGGACAGGGGGCTCGGAAACACCATATATTTT. V is TRBV12-2 and J is TRBJ1-3; TRBD1, as called in the table, went unchecked against the DNA. TRBV12-2 is designated a pseudogene. The CDR3 sequence is 15 residues long.

V and J are TRBV6-1 and TRBJ1-3; 8 bases map to TRBD1. After removal of 3 bases from V and 2 bases from J, the junction contained 0 bases not matched to a gene. CDR3 length: 14 amino acids. From germline, CDR1 is MNHNS and CDR2 SASEGT. The CDR3 spells CASSETGAGNTIYF. The CDR3 region has the DNA TGTGCCAGCAGTGAGACAGGGGCTGGAAACACCATATATTTT.

The CDR3 reads CASSPPGTGYKNIQYF. Here the CDR3 DNA reads TGTGCCAGCAGTCCGCCCGGGACAGGGTACAAAAACATTCAGTACTTC. This rearrangement joins TRBV28 to TRBJ2-4; TRBD1 aligns across 9 bases. Germline CDR1 is MDHEN and CDR2 is SYDVKM. V lost 5 bases and J lost 3; bases outside the gene matches: 8. There are 16 residues in the CDR3. Supplemented by reference TRBV28 and TRBJ2-4, the full variable domain reads DVKVTQSSRYLVKRTGEKVFLECVQDMDHENMFWYRQDPGLGLRLIYFSYDVKMKEKGDIPEGYSVSREKKERFSLILESASTNQTSMYLCASSPPGTGYKNIQYFGAGTRLSVL.

V usage is TRBV3-1 (or the pseudogene TRBV3-2) and J usage is TRBJ2-7; 7 nucleotides match TRBD2. Germline CDR1 LGHDT, CDR2 YNNKEL (reference sequence). The trim removed 6 bases at V and 0 bases at J, leaving 5 bases unmatched. The CDR3 runs 14 residues. CDR3 region: CASRRDYNSYEQYF. The CDR3 DNA sequence: TGTGCCAGCAGACGGGACTACAACTCCTACGAGCAGTACTTC.

The V call is TRBV24-1, the J call TRBJ2-5; D call uncertain. V lost 6 bases, J lost 5 bases, and 12 bases lay in between. Germline V gene sequence: CDR1 KGHDR, CDR2 SFDVKD. The CDR3 covers 13 residues. The CDR3 bases are TGTGCCACCAGTCATCCAGGCTATGAGACCCAGTACTTC. It yields the protein CATSHPGYETQYF.

The gene calls are TRBV19 and TRBJ1-5, with 10 positions matching TRBD1. The CDR3 loop spans 20 amino acids. Germline-derived CDR1 and CDR2 are LNHDA and SQIVND (reference sequence). V shed 1 base, J shed 0 bases, and the junction held 12 bases outside the gene matches. CDR3 sequence (DNA): TGTGCCAGTAGTATAGCCACTCCGGGACAGGGGCCTTATAGCAATCAGCCCCAGCATTTT. Translation: CASSIATPGQGPYSNQPQHF.

The chain carries TRBV10-3 and TRBJ2-1, with 8 positions matching TRBD2. CDR1 is ENHRY and CDR2 is SYGVKD in the germline V gene. The CDR3 is 16 residues long. The V segment lost 8 bases and the J segment 5 bases; nucleotides outside the gene matches: 14. The CDR3 protein is CAIANLAGRTDNEQFF. CDR3 in DNA: TGTGCCATCGCAAACTTAGCGGGACGAACCGACAATGAGCAGTTCTTC.

This chain links TRBV18 with TRBJ1-1, with 7 positions matching TRBD1. With V trimmed by 5 bases and J by 7 bases, 7 bases remained unmatched. The germline CDR1 and CDR2 sequences are KGHSH and LQKENI. CDR3 length: 13 residues. For the CDR3, the DNA is TGTGCCAGCTCAATCCGGGACAGAATTGAAGCTTTCTTT. The encoded protein is CASSIRDRIEAFF.

This chain joins TRBV12-5 and TRBJ1-6; 11 bases match TRBD1. CDR1 is LGHNT, CDR2 FRNRAP, per germline. J was trimmed by 9 bases and V by 2 bases; bases with no gene match: 9. There are 17 residues in the CDR3. This chain's CDR3 is CASGLSVPGQGGSPLHF. CDR3 in DNA: TGTGCTAGTGGTTTGTCCGTACCGGGACAGGGGGGTTCACCCCTCCACTTT.

J is TRBJ1-4 and V is TRBV20-1, with 8 bases matching TRBD1. J was trimmed by 7 bases and V by 5 bases; bases with no gene match: 0. Germline CDR1 and CDR2: DFQATT and SNEGSKA (reference sequence). The length of the CDR3 is 11 residues. In DNA form, the CDR3 reads TGCAGTGCTGACAGGGGTGAAAAACTGTTTTTT. Protein sequence: CSADRGEKLFF.

The chain links TRBV5-1 to TRBJ2-2; D is possibly TRBD1 (7 bases). The CDR3 length is 15 residues. CDR1 and CDR2 (germline): SGHRS, YFSETQ. CDR3 DNA sequence: TGCGCAACCAGGGGGGCGGCGGCGAACACCGGGGAGCTGTTTTTT. It encodes CATRGAAANTGELFF.

The V gene is TRBV12-3 or TRBV12-4, the J gene TRBJ1-1; D is unresolved. The CDR3 length is 12 residues. Trimming left V 0 bases short and J 5 bases short, with 4 bases between. The CDR3 DNA reads as TGTGCCAGCAGTTTAGCCCGGACTGAAGCTTTCTTT. Its translation is CASSLARTEAFF.

The chain recombines TRBV28 with TRBJ2-7, with TRBD2 matching over 7 bases. Trimming removed 2 bases from V and 2 bases from J; junction bases left unmatched: 9. The CDR3 runs 16 residues. Germline CDR1 and CDR2: MDHEN and SYDVKM. CDR3 loop: CASSLRHLGRAYEQYF. CDR3 bases: TGTGCCAGCAGTTTAAGACACTTAGGGAGGGCCTACGAGCAGTACTTC.

The chain employs TRBV5-6 and TRBJ2-3, with 11 bases identical to TRBD2. Germline V CDR1 and CDR2: SGHDT, YYEEEE. The CDR3 spans 15 residues. V trimming: 2 bases; J trimming: 5 bases; junction bases outside the gene matches: 4. The CDR3 region is CASSFLTSGGDTQYF. CDR3 DNA: TGTGCCAGCAGCTTCCTCACTAGCGGGGGAGATACGCAGTATTTT.

Points on this clone: Other nucleotide sequences in the sample specify the same CDR3. This sequence joins TRBV5-1 and TRBJ1-5; 7 positions agree with TRBD1. J lost 0 bases, V lost 0 bases, and 0 bases had no gene match. The CDR3 spans 15 residues. Germline V gives CDR1 SGHRS, CDR2 YFSETQ. CDR3 coding DNA: TGCGCCAGCAGCTTGGGACAGGGTAGCAATCAGCCCCAGCATTTT. Residues: CASSLGQGSNQPQHF.

Points on this clone: This may arise from a read error, as a much more abundant clone is one base away. V is TRBV11-3 and J is TRBJ1-2; TRBD1 is a possible D gene (6 bases). Trimming removed 4 bases from V and 3 bases from J, with 6 bases in between. This CDR3 has 12 residues. Germline V gives CDR1 SGHNT, CDR2 YENEEA. This chain's CDR3 is CASSSGDYGYTF. Written as DNA, the CDR3 is TGTGCCAGCAGCTCAGGGGACTATGGCTACACCTTC.

The chain has TRBV4-3 and TRBJ2-2; 11 nucleotides line up with TRBD1. CDR1 is LGHNA and CDR2 is YSLEER in the germline V gene. The junction had 8 bases not matched to a gene; V was cut back by 4 bases and J by 4 bases. The CDR3 is 17 residues long. CDR3 bases: TGCGCCAGCAGCCGGGGGACAGGGGGAAGGGGCACCGGGGAGCTGTTTTTT. As protein: CASSRGTGGRGTGELFF.

This chain connects TRBV7-9 to TRBJ1-6; 7 bases line up with TRBD1. The CDR3 covers 13 residues. From germline, CDR1 is SEHNR and CDR2 FQNEAQ (reference sequence). V was pared by 5 bases and J by 9 bases, with 4 bases of the junction left unmatched. CDR3 DNA: TGTGCCAGCAGCCCAGGGGGAGGTTCACCCCTCCACTTT. Its protein product is CASSPGGGSPLHF. The whole variable domain, filled in from reference TRBV7-9 and TRBJ1-6, reads DTGVSQNPRHKITKRGQNVTFRCDPISEHNRLYWYRQTLGQGPEFLTYFQNEAQLEKSRLLSDRFSAERPKGSFSTLEIQRTEQGDSAMYLCASSPGGGSPLHFGNGTRLTVT.

The rearrangement links TRBV5-5 to TRBJ1-1; 9 bases agree with TRBD1. This CDR3 region has 15 residues. CDR1 is SGHKS and CDR2 is YYEKEE in the germline V gene (reference sequence). V dropped 7 bases and J dropped 0; count of bases not matched to a gene: 7. CDR3 in amino acids: CASHVQGALNTEAFF. The DNA of the CDR3 is TGTGCCAGCCACGTACAGGGGGCCCTGAACACTGAAGCTTTCTTT.

The table lists this clone with a count of one. The chain employs TRBV29-1 and TRBJ2-5, with TRBD2 as a possible D gene (5 bases). Trimming left V 7 bases short and J 0 bases short, with 9 bases between. Germline V lookup: CDR1 SQVTM, CDR2 ANQGSEA. This CDR3 spans 12 amino acids. This CDR3 is CSGQRNQETQYF. The CDR3 DNA is TGCAGCGGGCAGCGGAACCAAGAGACCCAGTACTTC.

This clone has more than one count but fewer than ten. CDR3 sequence (DNA): TGTGCCAGCAGCCAGTCTACTAGCGTCGGGGAGCTGTTTTTT. This gives the protein CASSQSTSVGELFF. The chain combines TRBV14 with TRBJ2-2; TRBD2 matches at 7 bases. The V segment lost 3 bases and the J segment 7 bases; nucleotides outside the gene matches: 5. The CDR3 has 14 residues. The germline CDR1 and CDR2 sequences are SGHDN and FVKESK. Full variable domain (rest looked up from reference TRBV14 and TRBJ2-2): EAGVTQFPSHSVIEKGQTVTLRCDPISGHDNLYWYRRVMGKEIKFLLHFVKESKQDESGMPNNRFLAERTGGTYSTLKVQPAELEDSGVYFCASSQSTSVGELFFGEGSRLTVL.

This clone was seen just once. The chain links TRBV6-5 to TRBJ1-1; 8 bases match TRBD1. V shed 2 bases, J shed 2 bases, and the junction held 7 bases outside the gene matches. This CDR3 region has 16 residues. Germline CDR1 is MNHEY and CDR2 is SVGAGI. As DNA, the CDR3 is TGTGCCAGCAGTTACCGGACAGGGAGCGTTAACACTGAAGCTTTCTTT. This encodes CASSYRTGSVNTEAFF.